The table lists the clone carrying this TCR beta chain with many counts. Its target is unknown. This CDR3 is built from 9 residues. Germline V lookup: CDR1 MNHNS, CDR2 SASEGT. Trimming cost V 10 bases and J 3 bases, with 4 bases left between them. The data are from a study of metastatic and nonmetastatic thyroid tumors. Looking at the study overall: Blood and tumor or nodule tissue repertoires from malignant and benign thyroid patients were compared.

Patients had received no treatment of any kind before thyroid surgery. Under the authors' procedure: Clinicopathological groups of papillary thyroid cancer showed CDR3 differences that were used to build a distant-metastasis classifier. With MiXCR, TCRdb reprocessed the PCR reads. These V and J calls derive from TCRdb rather than the authors' analysis. The repertoire consists of tens of thousands of clones, with 12% occurring once and the leading ten covering over 9%. Study-level findings and limits: Versus benign nodules, malignant thyroid tumors reportedly had significantly higher TCR beta diversity, in blood and tumor.

Sequenced material: blood. The chain couples TRBV6-1 to TRBJ2-7; D gene uncertain. This receptor was identified in a female donor with papillary thyroid cancer or a benign thyroid nodule (not recorded which). Some clones in this sample may be carry-over from other donors' samples. The CDR3 sequence: CANSYEQYF. CDR3 bases: TGTGCCAATAGCTACGAGCAGTACTTC.